This T cell receptor (beta chain) was found in a study of shared clonotypes between healthy human individuals. Findings and limits, study-wide: Rarefaction revealed incomplete sorted-subset sequencing despite large depth.

CDR3 length: 15 amino acids. The V and J ends lost 0 bases and 4 bases, in that order; junction bases with no gene match: 3. From germline, CDR1 is ENHRY and CDR2 SYGVKD. Repertoires were generated with immunoSEQ multiplex PCR, while TCRdb's copy carries only in-frame clones and drops some. The top ten hold about 10% of the sample, which has around 340,000 clones, around 79% seen once. Every one of the donors was a Caucasian adult that lived in Nashville, Tennessee. CD45RA-negative memory and CD45RA+ naive subsets were split from the CD4+ cells. This clone was seen a single time. Antigen: not known. Other DNA sequences within the sample encode an identical CDR3.

The clonotype originates from a man under 40 in good health. The J gene is TRBJ2-1, the V gene TRBV10-3; 7 bases align to TRBD2. Material for sequencing was memory CD4+ T cells sorted from blood. Subset noted: CD45RA-negative fraction. CDR3 DNA: TGTGCCATCAGTGAGTCTGGCGGGAGTTACAATGAGCAGTTCTTC. It specifies CAISESGGSYNEQFF.